This TCR beta chain was recovered during a study of blood T cells in healthy people across ages. A J-beta primer mix and a sample-barcoded 5' primer were used in a second PCR of about 7 to 11 cycles. One entry per CDR3 protein results from TCRdb running MiXCR on the 5' RACE reads. Of about 1,400,000 distinct CDR3 sequences in the sample, 59% are singletons; the top ten hold 5% to 7%. Whole-study findings and limits: It was not possible, with unsorted PBMCs, to conclusively compare naive and antigen-experienced cells. Donor CMV status, an unknown factor, possibly confounded changes in expanded clonotypes. It was held that the diversity estimates obtained from one million T cells were underestimates.

This clonotype was counted a few times. Antigen: not known. Each sample yielded at least 5 micrograms of PBMC total RNA. The TCR was taken from a man aged 18 to 30 in good health. The material sequenced was blood.

The CDR3 DNA follows: TGCGCCAGCAGCACGGGACAGGGGAAAAGCAACATTCAGTACTTC. This translates into CASSTGQGKSNIQYF. The chain joins TRBV4-1 to TRBJ2-4; TRBD1 matches at 10 bases. Germline CDR1 is MGHRA and CDR2 is YSYEKL. The V segment lost 5 bases and the J segment 7 bases; nucleotides outside the gene matches: 8. The length of the CDR3 is 15 residues.